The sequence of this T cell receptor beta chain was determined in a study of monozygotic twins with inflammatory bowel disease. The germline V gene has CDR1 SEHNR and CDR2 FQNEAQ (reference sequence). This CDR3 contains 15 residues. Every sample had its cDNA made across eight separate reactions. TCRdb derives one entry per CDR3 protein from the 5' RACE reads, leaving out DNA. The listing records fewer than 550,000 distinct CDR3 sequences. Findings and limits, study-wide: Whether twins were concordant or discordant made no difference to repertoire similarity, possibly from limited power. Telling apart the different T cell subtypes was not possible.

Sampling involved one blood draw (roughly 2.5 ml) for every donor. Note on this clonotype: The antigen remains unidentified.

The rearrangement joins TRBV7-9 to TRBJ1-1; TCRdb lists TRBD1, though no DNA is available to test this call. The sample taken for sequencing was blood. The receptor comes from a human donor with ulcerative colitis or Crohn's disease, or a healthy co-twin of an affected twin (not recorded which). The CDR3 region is CASSLSQEGDTEAFF. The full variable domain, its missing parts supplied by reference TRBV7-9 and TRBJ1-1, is DTGVSQNPRHKITKRGQNVTFRCDPISEHNRLYWYRQTLGQGPEFLTYFQNEAQLEKSRLLSDRFSAERPKGSFSTLEIQRTEQGDSAMYLCASSLSQEGDTEAFFGQGTRLTVV.